This T cell receptor (beta chain) was identified in a study of T cells in Graves' hyperthyroidism and ophthalmopathy. This clonotype has a handful of counts. What it binds is unknown. A much more abundant neighbour one base away suggests this may be a read error. RNA transcripts provided the source from which TCR beta CDR3 regions were amplified. The HTBI primer set drove a first-round RT-PCR of the TCR CDR3. Each CDR3 protein is one row after TCRdb ran MiXCR on the multiplex PCR reads. This table has a few hundred thousand distinct CDR3 sequences, approximately 14% appearing once. The germline CDR1 and CDR2 sequences are MNHNS and SASEGT. This CDR3 has 15 amino acids. Study-wide points: Separating ophthalmopathy from stable hyperthyroidism was achieved by a 13 V-J model. Ophthalmopathy onset followed model prediction by a median around six months.

The sequencing sample was made of blood. The gene calls are TRBV6-1 and TRBJ1-1; tentatively, D is TRBD1 (6 bases). This receptor was identified in a woman aged 30 to 39 with Graves' hyperthyroidism. CDR3 DNA: TGTGTCAGCAGCCACCGAGGAGGGGGTACCACTGAAGCTTTCTTT. Protein: CVSSHRGGGTTEAFF.